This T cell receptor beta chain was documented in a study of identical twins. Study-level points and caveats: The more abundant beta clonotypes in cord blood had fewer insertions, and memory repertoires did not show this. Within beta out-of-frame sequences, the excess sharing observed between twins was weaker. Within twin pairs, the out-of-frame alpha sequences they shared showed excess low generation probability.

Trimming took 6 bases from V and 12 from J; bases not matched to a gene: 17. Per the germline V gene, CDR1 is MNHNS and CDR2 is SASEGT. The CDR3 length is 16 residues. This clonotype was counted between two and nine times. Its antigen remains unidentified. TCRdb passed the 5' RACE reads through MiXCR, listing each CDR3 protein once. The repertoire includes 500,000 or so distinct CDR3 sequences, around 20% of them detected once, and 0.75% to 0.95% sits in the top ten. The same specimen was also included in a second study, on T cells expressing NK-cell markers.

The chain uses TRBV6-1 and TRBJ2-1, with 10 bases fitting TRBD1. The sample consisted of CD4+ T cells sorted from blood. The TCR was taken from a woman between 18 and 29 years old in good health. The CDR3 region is CASSRYGPGQGIGQFF. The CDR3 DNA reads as TGTGCCAGCAGCCGATACGGTCCGGGACAGGGGATTGGGCAGTTCTTC.